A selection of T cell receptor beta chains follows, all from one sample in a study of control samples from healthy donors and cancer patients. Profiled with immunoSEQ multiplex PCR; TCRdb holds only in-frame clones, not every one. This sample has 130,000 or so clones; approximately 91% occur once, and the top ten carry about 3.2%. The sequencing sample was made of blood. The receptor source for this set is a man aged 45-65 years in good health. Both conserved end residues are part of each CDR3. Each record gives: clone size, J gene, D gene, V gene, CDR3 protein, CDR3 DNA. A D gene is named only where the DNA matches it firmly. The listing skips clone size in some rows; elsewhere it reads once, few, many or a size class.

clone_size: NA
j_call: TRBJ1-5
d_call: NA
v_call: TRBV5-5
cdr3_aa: CASSLEAGNQPQHF
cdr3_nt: TGTGCCAGCAGCTTGGAGGCAGGCAATCAGCCCCAGCATTTT

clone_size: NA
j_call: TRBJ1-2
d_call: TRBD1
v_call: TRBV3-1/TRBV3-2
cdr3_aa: CASSRRGRQGINGYTF
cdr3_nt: TGTGCCAGCAGCCGAAGGGGGCGACAGGGGATCAATGGCTACACCTTC

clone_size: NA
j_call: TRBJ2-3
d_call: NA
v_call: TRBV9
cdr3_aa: CASKGPPDTQYF
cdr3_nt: TGTGCCAGCAAAGGTCCCCCAGATACGCAGTATTTT

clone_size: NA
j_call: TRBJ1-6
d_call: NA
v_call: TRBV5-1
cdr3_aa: CASSFLPGGRGLDSPLHF
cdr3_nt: TGCGCCAGCAGCTTCCTCCCCGGGGGCCGCGGATTAGATTCACCCCTCCACTTT

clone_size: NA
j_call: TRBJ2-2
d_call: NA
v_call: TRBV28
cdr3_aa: CASNGRRTGELFF
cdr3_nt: TGTGCCAGCAATGGACGGAGAACCGGGGAGCTGTTTTTT

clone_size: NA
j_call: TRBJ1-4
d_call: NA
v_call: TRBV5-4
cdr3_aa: CASSLGGEKLFF
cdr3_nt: TGTGCCAGCAGCTTGGGAGGGGAAAAACTGTTTTTT

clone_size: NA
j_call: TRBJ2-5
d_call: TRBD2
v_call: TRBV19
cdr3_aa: CASSVGQGEGYQETQYF
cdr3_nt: TGTGCCAGTAGTGTCGGACAAGGGGAGGGGTATCAAGAGACCCAGTACTTC

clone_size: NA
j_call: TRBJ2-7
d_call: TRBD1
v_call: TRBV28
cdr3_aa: CASSPSGTGTYEQYF
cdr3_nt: TGTGCCAGCAGTCCCTCCGGGACAGGAACCTACGAGCAGTACTTC

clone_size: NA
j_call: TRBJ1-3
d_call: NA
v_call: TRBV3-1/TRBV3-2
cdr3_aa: CATSESSGNTIYF
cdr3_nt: TGTGCCACTTCAGAGAGCTCTGGAAACACCATATATTTT

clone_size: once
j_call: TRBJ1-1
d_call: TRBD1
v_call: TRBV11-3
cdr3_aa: CASSSGTANTEAFF
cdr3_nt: TGTGCCAGCAGCTCCGGGACAGCGAACACTGAAGCTTTCTTT